This T cell receptor (beta chain) was sequenced for a study of blood T cell repertoires in COVID-19. Turning to the study itself: In each case, the material was cDNA or gDNA derived from T cells, B-cell-depleted T cells, or PBMCs.

This CDR3 comprises 15 residues. V lost 4 bases to trimming and J lost 8 bases, with 18 bases between them. The V gene's germline CDR1 is SGHTA and CDR2 FQGNSA. Clones were read by immunoSEQ multiplex PCR, and TCRdb kept only the in-frame ones, dropping some. The table records around 310,000 clones, almost 90% of them present only once. The chain uses TRBV7-2 and TRBJ2-1; D perhaps matches TRBD2 (6 bases). Source material: peripheral blood. This TCR came from a woman aged 40 to 50 with COVID-19, enrolled during active disease. CDR3: CASSSPFTSSDEQFF. The CDR3 bases are TGTGCCAGCAGCTCGCCATTTACTAGCAGCGATGAGCAGTTCTTC. Drawing the rest from reference TRBV7-2 and TRBJ2-1, the complete variable domain is GAGVSQSPSNKVTEKGKDVELRCDPISGHTALYWYRQSLGQGLEFLIYFQGNSAPDKSGLPSDRFSAERTGGSVSTLTIQRTQQEDSAVYLCASSSPFTSSDEQFFGPGTRLTVL.